The 24 T cell receptor beta chains in this list originate from one sample, sequenced in a study of shared clonotypes between healthy human individuals. Terminally differentiated effector memory CD45RA+ cells were excluded from the naive CD8 cells, which were CD45RO-negative and positively selected for CCR7. Produced via immunoSEQ multiplex PCR; TCRdb's table is partial and in-frame only. Among hundreds of thousands of clones listed, around 96% were seen once. The sequencing sample was made of naive CD8+ T cells sorted from blood. All receptors derive from a woman aged 25 to 39 in good health.

The gene calls are TRBV28 and TRBJ2-3, with unresolved D. The CDR3 consists of 15 residues. Germline assignment: CDR1 MDHEN and CDR2 SYDVKM. Trimming took 8 bases from V and 4 from J, leaving 19 bases between them. The CDR3 DNA sequence: TGTGCCAGCTCACCTCTCTTCTGGGCCCCAGATACGCAGTATTTT. It translates to CASSPLFWAPDTQYF.

The V call is TRBV5-1, the J call TRBJ1-4; D is undetermined. This CDR3 has 13 amino acids. The ends were cut back, 4 bases at V and 8 bases at J, with 12 bases in the middle. Germline assignment: CDR1 SGHRS and CDR2 YFSETQ. CDR3 sequence reads: CASSNGFREKLFF. CDR3 sequence (DNA): TGCGCCAGCAGCAACGGGTTCCGGGAAAAACTGTTTTTT.

A single count supports this clone. The chain is built from TRBV10-3 and TRBJ2-7; 14 bases line up with TRBD2. J was trimmed by 5 bases and V by 0 bases; bases with no gene match: 3. The CDR3 loop spans 16 amino acids. Germline V gene sequence: CDR1 ENHRY, CDR2 SYGVKD. CDR3 nucleotides: TGTGCCATCAGTGAGTCGATGGGACTAGCGGGAGACGAGCAGTACTTC. It is translated as CAISESMGLAGDEQYF.

This chain joins TRBV29-1 and TRBJ2-7; 10 bases line up with TRBD2. Germline V gene lookup returns CDR1 SQVTM and CDR2 ANQGSEA. V was clipped by 3 bases and J by 5 bases; unmatched bases: 10. The CDR3 is 15 residues long. CDR3 in DNA: TGCAGCGTTGAGAGGGCTAGCGGGAGACTCGACGAGCAGTACTTC. Amino acids: CSVERASGRLDEQYF.

The genes are TRBV27 and TRBJ2-7, with unresolved D. Germline V gene lookup returns CDR1 MNHEY and CDR2 SMNVEV (reference sequence). The CDR3 loop spans 12 amino acids. The ends were cut back, 0 bases at V and 7 bases at J, with 7 bases in the middle. DNA of the CDR3: TGTGCCAGCAGTTTATCAGGGCATGAGCAGTACTTC. It yields the protein CASSLSGHEQYF.

In regard to this clone: The same CDR3 can be traced to other DNA sequences in this sample. This sequence joins TRBV7-8 and TRBJ2-7; D unclear. The CDR3 totals 14 residues. Trimming took off 2 bases at V and 1 base at J, with 9 bases between the two ends. Looked up from germline, CDR1 is SGHVS and CDR2 is FQNEAQ. CDR3 coding DNA: TGTGCCAGCAGCTTATTGGGCTATTCCTACGAGCAGTACTTC. Its translation is CASSLLGYSYEQYF. The full variable domain, with the rest looked up from reference TRBV7-8 and TRBJ2-7, is GAGVSQSPRYKVAKRGQDVALRCDPISGHVSLFWYQQALGQGPEFLTYFQNEAQLDKSGLPSDRFFAERPEGSVSTLKIQRTQQEDSAVYLCASSLLGYSYEQYFGPGTRLTVT.

The chain is built from TRBV2 and TRBJ1-5; weak D call: TRBD1 (5 bases). V shed 7 bases and J shed 2 bases, with 15 bases lying between them. CDR3 length: 15 residues. The germline CDR1 and CDR2 sequences are SNHLY and FYNNEI. CDR3 bases: TGTGCCAGCAAGTGGGGACCCAGCGGCAATCAGCCCCAGCATTTT. Amino acids: CASKWGPSGNQPQHF.

This sequence joins TRBV6-6 and TRBJ1-2, with TRBD1 as a possible D gene (6 bases). CDR3 length: 14 amino acids. The V gene lost 2 bases and the J gene lost 8 bases, with 15 bases spanning the gap. Per the germline V gene, CDR1 is MNHNY and CDR2 is SVGAGI (reference sequence). The CDR3 DNA reads TGTGCCAGCAGTTACCTACAGGGTTCGGACGGCTACACCTTC. Translating gives CASSYLQGSDGYTF.

The rearrangement links TRBV7-6 to TRBJ2-2; weak D call: TRBD1 (5 bases). The germline gives CDR1 SGHVS, CDR2 FNYEAQ. CDR3 length equals 13 residues. Trimming removed 3 bases at V and 6 bases at J, with 8 bases between. CDR3 loop: CASSFSGSGELFF. CDR3 in DNA: TGTGCCAGCAGCTTCTCAGGGTCCGGGGAGCTGTTTTTT.

This chain links TRBV27 with TRBJ1-1; a weak D match, TRBD1 (6 bases). This CDR3 has 15 residues. The ends were cut back, 2 bases at V and 3 bases at J, with 13 bases in the middle. Germline CDR1 MNHEY, CDR2 SMNVEV (reference sequence). CDR3 amino acids: CASSLGGAWDTEAFF. The CDR3 bases are TGTGCCAGCAGTTTAGGGGGGGCCTGGGACACTGAAGCTTTCTTT.

This chain links TRBV27 with TRBJ1-1; D remains ambiguous. The CDR3 runs to 13 residues. CDR1 and CDR2 from the germline V gene are MNHEY and SMNVEV (reference sequence). V lost 2 bases to trimming and J lost 4 bases, with 8 bases between them. The CDR3 DNA sequence: TGTGCCAGCAGTTTAAACAGCGGCACTGAAGCTTTCTTT. This sequence encodes CASSLNSGTEAFF.

The chain combines TRBV5-4 with TRBJ1-1, with 11 bases lining up with TRBD1. This CDR3 spans 15 amino acids. J was trimmed by 3 bases and V by 4 bases; bases with no gene match: 5. The germline gives CDR1 SGHNT, CDR2 YYREEE (reference sequence). In nucleotides, the CDR3 is TGTGCCAGCAGCGAGGACAGGGGGCTTGACACTGAAGCTTTCTTT. Its protein product is CASSEDRGLDTEAFF.

The V and J genes are TRBV6-5 and TRBJ2-1, with 9 bases matching TRBD2. This CDR3 is built from 14 residues. The V segment lost 5 bases and the J segment 9 bases; nucleotides outside the gene matches: 8. CDR1 and CDR2 from the germline V gene are MNHEY and SVGAGI. CDR3 nucleotides: TGTGCCAGCAGTCCCGCGGGAGGGCCGGTTGAGCAGTTCTTC. Protein sequence: CASSPAGGPVEQFF.

The V gene is TRBV11-2, the J gene TRBJ2-5, with D possibly being TRBD1 or TRBD2 (5 bases each). Per germline, CDR1 SGHAT and CDR2 FQNNGV. V lost 1 base, J lost 5 bases, and 14 bases lay in between. The CDR3 spans 15 residues. The CDR3 loop reads CASSLVSGRQETQYF. The CDR3 DNA is TGTGCCAGCAGCTTAGTATCAGGGAGACAGGAGACCCAGTACTTC.

Details on this clone: Lacking the conserved final phenylalanine or tryptophan, this CDR3 likely reflects a read error. No DNA is shown, since the ends of the CDR3 on it are uncertain; the CDR3 is the one TCRdb lists. The chain combines TRBV21-1 with TRBJ2-4; the table names TRBD2, a call not compared with the DNA. TRBV21-1 is classified as a pseudogene. A total of 11 residues make up the CDR3, ends included. The CDR3 sequence: CATCLRGLLLL.

V and J are TRBV27 and TRBJ1-2; D is unresolved. V was pared by 5 bases and J by 5 bases, with 12 bases between. The CDR3 runs 13 residues. Germline V CDR1 and CDR2: MNHEY, SMNVEV (reference sequence). CDR3 protein: CASSGRRAYGYTF. CDR3 nucleotide sequence: TGTGCCAGCAGTGGCCGGAGAGCATATGGCTACACCTTC.

The rearrangement links TRBV2 to TRBJ2-7; D unresolved. Germline CDR1 is SNHLY and CDR2 is FYNNEI. Trimming pared 9 bases from V and 3 bases from J, leaving 9 bases between. The CDR3 contains 11 residues. CDR3 region: CASFTGYEQYF. The CDR3 DNA reads as TGTGCCAGTTTCACTGGCTACGAGCAGTACTTC.

The chain joins TRBV28 to TRBJ1-2; D is ambiguous. Trimming took off 3 bases at V and 0 bases at J, with 5 bases between the two ends. CDR1 is MDHEN and CDR2 is SYDVKM in the germline V gene. This CDR3 comprises 13 residues. The chain's CDR3 is CASSLRSNYGYTF. The CDR3 DNA sequence: TGTGCCAGCAGTTTGAGGTCTAACTATGGCTACACCTTC.

The CDR3 loop reads CASSPPPDTQYF. CDR3 coding DNA: TGTGCCAGCTCACCACCCCCAGATACGCAGTATTTT. J is TRBJ2-3 and V is TRBV18, with D uncertain. The germline CDR1 and CDR2 sequences are KGHSH and LQKENI. There are 12 residues in the CDR3. Trimming removed 0 bases from V and 4 bases from J, with 2 bases in between.

The chain joins TRBV4-1 to TRBJ2-5; D gene uncertain. This CDR3 contains 14 residues. V lost 2 bases and J 1 base, leaving 8 bases between the germline ends. The germline V gene encodes CDR1 MGHRA and CDR2 YSYEKL. Written as DNA, the CDR3 is TGCGCCAGCAGCCAACGAGAGATCCAAGAGACCCAGTACTTC. Encoded protein: CASSQREIQETQYF.

This sequence joins TRBV6-5 and TRBJ2-1, with D uncertain. The CDR3 sequence is 16 residues long. V lost 2 bases to trimming and J lost 9 bases, with 20 bases between them. Germline lookup yields CDR1 MNHEY and CDR2 SVGAGI. The CDR3 protein is CASSYGAIRPDGEQFF. The CDR3 DNA follows: TGTGCCAGCAGTTACGGAGCGATCCGGCCCGACGGTGAGCAGTTCTTC.

The rearrangement joins TRBV7-2 to TRBJ1-3, with D tentatively TRBD1 (6 bases). CDR3 length: 15 residues. Germline V gene lookup returns CDR1 SGHTA and CDR2 FQGNSA. Between the trimmed V and J ends, which lost 4 bases and 3 bases, there was a span of 13 bases. The CDR3 DNA is TGTGCCAGCAGCTCACGGGGCAGGGGTGGAAACACCATATATTTT. This encodes CASSSRGRGGNTIYF.

The J gene is TRBJ2-7, the V gene TRBV5-6; 10 bases line up with TRBD1. V lost 4 bases, J lost 2 bases, and 6 bases stayed unmatched. Per germline, CDR1 SGHDT and CDR2 YYEEEE. This CDR3 is 15 amino acids long. The CDR3 protein is CASSPAGTGAYEQYF. CDR3 sequence (DNA): TGTGCCAGCAGCCCCGCGGGGACAGGGGCCTACGAGCAGTACTTC.

V usage is TRBV27 and J usage is TRBJ2-3; 8 positions match TRBD2. The CDR3 is 14 amino acids. J gave up 2 bases and V 6 bases, and 4 bases lay outside the gene matches. CDR1 MNHEY and CDR2 SMNVEV come from the germline V gene (reference sequence). Here the CDR3 reads CASRIGLATDTQYF. The CDR3 DNA follows: TGTGCCAGCAGAATTGGACTAGCCACAGATACGCAGTATTTT.